Sequencing of this T cell receptor beta chain was carried out in a study of CD8 T cells in ankylosing spondylitis. 5'-RACE, quantitative and with molecular barcodes, yielded the TCR beta libraries. TCRdb independently ran MiXCR on the 5' RACE reads; one entry per CDR3 protein. The top ten hold around three fifths of the sample, which has about 88,000 distinct CDR3 sequences, around 30% seen once. This CDR3 is 15 amino acids long. Germline V gene sequence: CDR1 DFQATT, CDR2 SNEGSKA (reference sequence). Trimming removed 0 bases at V and 0 bases at J, with 12 bases between. This TCR derives from a male donor with ankylosing spondylitis or in good health (not recorded which). The rearrangement links TRBV20-1 to TRBJ2-7; unclear D gene. The specimen sequenced was blood, either unsorted or a sorted T cell fraction (not recorded which). This CDR3 is CSARDLSSLSYEQYF. Here the CDR3 DNA reads TGCAGTGCTAGAGACCTTTCATCCCTCTCCTACGAGCAGTACTTC.